Following are 30 T cell receptor beta chains from one sample sequenced in a study of blood T cell repertoires in COVID-19 (dated by TCRdb to 2018 to 2020). Libraries were made using the immunoSEQ multiplex PCR assay. TCRdb limited this immuneACCESS table to in-frame rearrangements with V and J called. A share of clones is missing; checked studies link under half to unresolved V genes, and the rest is unexplained. Present in this sample are approximately 30,000 clones, roughly 76% of which were seen just once. Nearly 40% of the sample is taken by the ten largest. Sequences were obtained from peripheral blood. The receptors were gathered from a man between 65 and 85 years old with acute or convalescent COVID-19.

The V and J genes are TRBV6-5 and TRBJ1-6; D is possibly TRBD1 (5 bases). The V end lost 0 bases, the J end lost 7 bases, and 7 bases lay between the germline ends. The CDR3 consists of 14 residues. The germline gives CDR1 MNHEY, CDR2 SVGAGI. CDR3 protein: CASSYSGGNSPLHF. The CDR3 region has the DNA TGTGCCAGCAGTTACTCCGGGGGAAATTCACCCCTCCACTTT.

The V and J genes are TRBV10-3 and TRBJ2-7; 9 nucleotides line up with TRBD2. The germline gives CDR1 ENHRY, CDR2 SYGVKD. The CDR3 totals 15 residues. Trimming at V came to 3 bases and at J to 7 bases, leaving 10 bases not matched to a gene. The CDR3 DNA reads TGTGCCATCAGTGATACCGGGACTAGCCCTTGGGAGCAGTACTTC. Protein: CAISDTGTSPWEQYF.

This sequence joins TRBV28 and TRBJ2-1; D unresolved. V was cut by 3 bases and J by 1 base, with 7 bases left in between. From germline, CDR1 is MDHEN and CDR2 SYDVKM. The CDR3 runs to 14 residues. The CDR3 here is CASSFVLSYNEQFF. CDR3 DNA: TGTGCCAGCAGTTTTGTTCTTTCCTACAATGAGCAGTTCTTC.

The genes are TRBV6-1 and TRBJ2-7; TRBD1 aligns across 10 bases. The CDR3 extends over 15 amino acids. Germline CDR1 MNHNS, CDR2 SASEGT. The V and J ends lost 2 bases and 3 bases, in that order; junction bases with no gene match: 4. The DNA for the CDR3 is TGTGCCAGCAGTGAATCATGGACAGGGGGCTACGAGCAGTACTTC. The encoded protein is CASSESWTGGYEQYF.

The sample holds one count of this clone. The gene calls are TRBV18 and TRBJ2-2; 7 nucleotides agree with TRBD1. This CDR3 spans 14 amino acids. V dropped 4 bases and J dropped 9; count of bases not matched to a gene: 8. The germline V gene has CDR1 KGHSH and CDR2 LQKENI. The CDR3 loop reads CASSRREGARELFF. The CDR3 DNA sequence: TGTGCCAGCTCACGGAGAGAGGGGGCGCGGGAGCTGTTTTTT.

This sequence joins TRBV6-5 and TRBJ2-2; D unresolved. Germline V gene lookup returns CDR1 MNHEY and CDR2 SVGAGI. The CDR3 extends over 13 amino acids. The V and J ends lost 3 bases and 4 bases respectively, with 6 bases between them. The CDR3 sequence is CASSYVSTGELFF. CDR3 DNA: TGTGCCAGCAGTTATGTTAGCACCGGGGAGCTGTTTTTT.

This clone occurred once. The gene calls are TRBV19 and TRBJ2-7, with 8 nucleotides matching TRBD2. CDR3 length: 13 amino acids. Germline assignment: CDR1 LNHDA and CDR2 SQIVND (reference sequence). The J segment lost 6 bases and the V segment lost 0 bases, leaving 1 base of the junction unmatched. Written as DNA, the CDR3 is TGTGCCAGTAGTATAGACGGGAGGGGCGAGCAGTACTTC. This gives the protein CASSIDGRGEQYF.

The chain uses TRBV28 and TRBJ1-6; tentative D call: TRBD1 (6 bases). CDR1 and CDR2 (germline): MDHEN, SYDVKM. The CDR3 loop spans 14 amino acids. The V and J ends lost 5 bases and 8 bases respectively, with 13 bases between them. The CDR3 loop is CASSQTGGHSPLHF. The CDR3 DNA sequence: TGTGCCAGCAGTCAGACAGGAGGCCATTCACCCCTCCACTTT.

This sequence joins TRBV5-6 and TRBJ2-7; maybe TRBD2 (5 bases). This CDR3 spans 15 amino acids. V was trimmed by 0 bases and J by 0 bases, leaving 10 bases between them. Germline-derived CDR1 and CDR2 are SGHDT and YYEEEE. CDR3 in amino acids: CASSLGRRSSYEQYF. The CDR3 DNA reads as TGTGCCAGCAGCTTGGGGCGGAGGAGCTCCTACGAGCAGTACTTC.

The chain uses TRBV2 and TRBJ2-7, with a tentative D call TRBD1 (6 bases). The CDR3 has 13 amino acids. From germline, CDR1 is SNHLY and CDR2 FYNNEI. V was trimmed by 7 bases and J by 4 bases, leaving 14 bases between them. The CDR3, as DNA: TGTGCCAGCAAGGGGACATTTTTTTACGAGCAGTACTTC. Amino acid sequence: CASKGTFFYEQYF.

The chain uses TRBV7-9 and TRBJ2-5; 14 nucleotides align to TRBD2. Germline CDR1 reads SEHNR; CDR2 reads FQNEAQ (reference sequence). The CDR3 has 16 residues. V gave up 5 bases and J gave up 3 bases; unmatched junction bases: 5. As DNA, the CDR3 is TGTGCCAGCAGCCCGGGACTAGCGGGAGCAGAAGAGACCCAGTACTTC. Protein: CASSPGLAGAEETQYF.

This clone was seen a single time. This chain uses TRBV28 with TRBJ2-1; no definite D call. Trimming removed 10 bases at V and 0 bases at J, with 7 bases between. CDR3 length: 12 amino acids. The germline V gene has CDR1 MDHEN and CDR2 SYDVKM. The CDR3 loop reads CATHSSYNEQFF. CDR3 nucleotide sequence: TGTGCCACTCACTCCTCCTACAATGAGCAGTTCTTC.

The chain recombines TRBV5-1 with TRBJ2-5; 9 nucleotides align to TRBD1. CDR3 length: 15 residues. Germline CDR1 reads SGHRS; CDR2 reads YFSETQ. V shed 4 bases, J shed 5 bases, and the junction held 9 bases outside the gene matches. CDR3 bases: TGCGCCAGCAGCCTGGAGGGACAGGGATTCGAGACCCAGTACTTC. The encoded protein is CASSLEGQGFETQYF.

This clone was counted between two and nine times. The chain has TRBV24-1 and TRBJ1-5, with unresolved D. Trimming cost V 4 bases and J 3 bases, with 9 bases left between them. Germline V gene data show CDR1 as KGHDR and CDR2 as SFDVKD. This CDR3 comprises 14 residues. In nucleotides, the CDR3 is TGTGCCACCAGTGACGGACGGGACAATCAGCCCCAGCATTTT. This encodes CATSDGRDNQPQHF.

J is TRBJ1-1 and V is TRBV12-5, with TRBD1 matching over 10 bases. CDR1 and CDR2 (germline): LGHNT, FRNRAP. J lost 4 bases, V lost 1 base, and 12 bases had no gene match. The CDR3 loop spans 18 amino acids. The CDR3 DNA is TGTGCTAGTGGTTTGGGCCCGGGACAGGGGATATGGGGCACTGAAGCTTTCTTT. Translation gives CASGLGPGQGIWGTEAFF.

This chain uses TRBV28 with TRBJ1-1; maybe TRBD1 (6 bases). Germline CDR1 and CDR2: MDHEN and SYDVKM. The CDR3 is 15 residues long. With 6 bases removed from V and 0 bases from J, the gap between germline ends came to 14 bases. The CDR3 DNA sequence: TGTGCCAGCAGCTCGGGGGGGCTCATGAACACTGAAGCTTTCTTT. Protein product: CASSSGGLMNTEAFF.

The chain has TRBV6-5 and TRBJ2-7, with TRBD2 matching 12 bases. Germline CDR1 is MNHEY and CDR2 is SVGAGI. The CDR3 sequence is 15 residues long. J was trimmed by 4 bases and V by 2 bases; bases with no gene match: 3. This CDR3 reads CASSYDLAGGYEQYF. The CDR3 region has the DNA TGTGCCAGCAGTTACGACCTAGCGGGAGGGTACGAGCAGTACTTC.

The V call is TRBV9, the J call TRBJ2-1; D call uncertain. V lost 3 bases, J lost 7 bases, and 11 bases lay in between. The CDR3 is 13 residues long. Germline V gene data show CDR1 as SGDLS and CDR2 as YYNGEE. The CDR3 loop is CASSGPTENEQFF. The CDR3, as DNA: TGTGCCAGCAGCGGGCCAACAGAGAATGAGCAGTTCTTC.

The chain combines TRBV6-2 or TRBV6-3 with TRBJ2-3, with 8 positions matching TRBD2. Germline CDR1 reads MNHEY; CDR2 reads SVGEGT. V lost 2 bases to trimming and J lost 2 bases; unmatched junction nucleotides: 6. This CDR3 spans 16 amino acids. The CDR3 reads CASSYHRLAPTDTQYF. DNA for the CDR3: TGTGCCAGCAGTTACCACAGACTAGCGCCCACAGATACGCAGTATTTT.

CDR3 residues: CATSRDLKKTADSPQHF. In DNA, the CDR3 is TGTGCCACCAGCAGAGATCTTAAGAAGACGGCGGATTCGCCCCAGCATTTT. The rearrangement links TRBV15 to TRBJ1-5, with D unresolved. The V end lost 0 bases, the J end lost 9 bases, and 21 bases lay between the germline ends. This CDR3 comprises 17 residues. Germline values: CDR1 LNHNV, CDR2 YYDKDF (reference sequence).

The chain links TRBV28 to TRBJ1-1, with 7 bases fitting TRBD1. Germline values: CDR1 MDHEN, CDR2 SYDVKM. The CDR3 runs to 11 residues. V lost 3 bases and J lost 12; bases outside the gene matches: 4. The CDR3 spells CASSLGQLTFF. The CDR3, as DNA: TGTGCCAGCAGTTTGGGACAGCTGACTTTCTTT.

V usage is TRBV5-4 and J usage is TRBJ2-4; TRBD1 aligns across 7 bases. Looked up from germline, CDR1 is SGHNT and CDR2 is YYREEE (reference sequence). The V and J ends lost 4 bases and 6 bases, in that order; junction bases with no gene match: 4. CDR3 length: 13 amino acids. In nucleotides, the CDR3 is TGTGCCAGCAGCCCGGGACAGTTAAACATTCAGTACTTC. This codes for CASSPGQLNIQYF.

The chain employs TRBV7-3 and TRBJ1-1; maybe TRBD1 (6 bases). Trimming removed 4 bases from V and 8 bases from J, with 11 bases in between. CDR1 and CDR2 (germline): SGHTA, FQGTGA. This CDR3 region has 12 residues. The CDR3 protein is CASSSGHGEAFF. Here the CDR3 DNA reads TGTGCCAGCAGCTCGGGACACGGCGAAGCTTTCTTT.

The chain has TRBV11-2 and TRBJ2-1; perhaps TRBD1 as D (6 bases). CDR1 SGHAT and CDR2 FQNNGV come from the germline V gene. The CDR3 is 15 residues long. The germline V and J ends were trimmed by 5 bases and 0 bases, with 11 bases remaining between them. The CDR3 sequence is CASSEQGTSYNEQFF. Written as DNA, the CDR3 is TGTGCCAGCAGCGAGCAGGGGACCTCCTACAATGAGCAGTTCTTC.

The V gene is TRBV5-4, the J gene TRBJ1-2, with D tentatively TRBD1 (5 bases). The CDR3 has 13 amino acids. V was pared by 0 bases and J by 2 bases, with 5 bases between. CDR1 is SGHNT and CDR2 is YYREEE in the germline V gene (reference sequence). In nucleotides, the CDR3 is TGTGCCAGCAGCTTGGACAGGAACTATGGCTACACCTTC. Amino acid sequence: CASSLDRNYGYTF.

The chain joins TRBV24-1 to TRBJ1-5; the D gene is possibly TRBD1 (5 bases). V lost 5 bases and J 4 bases, leaving 11 bases between the germline ends. Germline assignment: CDR1 KGHDR and CDR2 SFDVKD. The length of the CDR3 is 14 residues. The CDR3 sequence is CATSAQGWNQPQHF. CDR3 bases: TGTGCCACCAGTGCTCAGGGTTGGAATCAGCCCCAGCATTTT.

This clone was observed a few times. The chain is built from TRBV14 and TRBJ1-1; D is unresolved. This CDR3 has 13 amino acids. V was clipped by 4 bases and J by 6 bases, with 12 bases between them. CDR1 and CDR2 (germline): SGHDN, FVKESK. As DNA, the CDR3 is TGTGCCAGCAGCCCCAGCGGGGTCGCTGAAGCTTTCTTT. Protein sequence: CASSPSGVAEAFF.

The chain employs TRBV5-5 and TRBJ2-1; D unclear. Germline CDR1 is SGHKS and CDR2 is YYEKEE (reference sequence). V was clipped by 2 bases and J by 4 bases, with 7 bases between them. The CDR3 sequence is 13 residues long. CDR3 nucleotide sequence: TGTGCCAGCAGCTTATGGCAATACAATGAGCAGTTCTTC. Translation: CASSLWQYNEQFF.

The rearrangement joins TRBV3-1 (or the pseudogene TRBV3-2) to TRBJ2-3, with 7 bases matching TRBD2. Germline CDR1 is LGHDT and CDR2 is YNNKEL (reference sequence). CDR3 length: 16 amino acids. The ends lost 5 bases at V and 2 bases at J; junction bases unmatched: 10. The CDR3 DNA sequence: TGTGCCAGCAGCTCCAGGCGGGGGTCCTTCACAGATACGCAGTATTTT. It specifies CASSSRRGSFTDTQYF.

This clone was observed a single time. J is TRBJ2-4 and V is TRBV7-3, with 11 bases aligning to TRBD2. Losses at the gene ends were 5 bases for V and 0 bases for J; bases not matched to a gene: 3. The CDR3 consists of 16 residues. Germline V CDR1 and CDR2: SGHTA, FQGTGA. CDR3 sequence reads: CASSEGLAGAKNIQYF. CDR3 nucleotides: TGTGCCAGCAGCGAAGGACTAGCGGGAGCCAAAAACATTCAGTACTTC.